This T cell receptor beta chain emerged from a study of blood T cell repertoires in COVID-19. Study as a whole: Both acute and convalescent COVID-19 samples were obtained from the United States, Italy and Spain.

In the authors' workflow: How many nucleated cells were present was estimated from reference gene primer amplification. Sequencing used immunoSEQ multiplex PCR; TCRdb keeps in-frame clones, though not all of them. V and J calls and clone size are as listed in that table; D and trimming were resolved from the DNA. The data show some 260,000 clones, about 80% seen once. Those who participated ranged in age from roughly 18 to 90 years and resided in about two dozen US areas. V shed 2 bases and J 4 bases; nucleotides not matched to a gene: 9. Germline V gene lookup returns CDR1 MNHNS and CDR2 SASEGT. CDR3 length equals 16 residues.

The material sequenced was PBMCs or T cells enriched from blood (not recorded which). This receptor was taken from a man aged 30 to 39 with acute COVID-19. The gene calls are TRBV6-1 and TRBJ1-1; the match to TRBD1 covers 8 bases. The chain's CDR3 is CASSEPAGGFATEAFF. The CDR3 region has the DNA TGTGCCAGCAGTGAACCGGCAGGGGGCTTTGCCACTGAAGCTTTCTTT.